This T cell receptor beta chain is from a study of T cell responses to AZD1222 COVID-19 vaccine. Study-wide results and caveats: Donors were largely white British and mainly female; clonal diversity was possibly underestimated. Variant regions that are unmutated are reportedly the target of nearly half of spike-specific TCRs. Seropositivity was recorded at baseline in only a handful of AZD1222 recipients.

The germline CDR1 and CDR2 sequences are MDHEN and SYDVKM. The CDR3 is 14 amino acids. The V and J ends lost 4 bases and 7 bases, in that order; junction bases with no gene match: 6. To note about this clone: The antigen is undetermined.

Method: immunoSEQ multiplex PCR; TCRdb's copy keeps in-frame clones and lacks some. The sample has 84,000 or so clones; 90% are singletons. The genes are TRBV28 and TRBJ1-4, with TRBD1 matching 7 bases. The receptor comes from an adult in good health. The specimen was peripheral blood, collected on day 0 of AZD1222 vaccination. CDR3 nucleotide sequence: TGTGCCAGCAGTTCAGGGCAGGGGGTTGAAAAACTGTTTTTT. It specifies CASSSGQGVEKLFF.